This TCR beta chain is from a study of blood T cell repertoires in COVID-19. Across the whole study: The analysed material was cDNA or gDNA that came from T cells, B-cell-depleted T cells, or PBMCs.

Seattle cases were enrolled at active infection and followed longitudinally. The CDR3 extends over 16 amino acids. After removal of 5 bases from V and 15 bases from J, the junction contained 20 bases not matched to a gene. Looked up from germline, CDR1 is SGHTA and CDR2 is FQGNSA. As originally analysed: By means of reference gene primer amplification, nucleated cell counts were estimated. Clones were read by immunoSEQ multiplex PCR, and TCRdb kept only the in-frame ones, dropping some. V, J and clone size were drawn from that table, and D and trimming were deduced from the DNA. The top ten hold roughly 7.2% of the sample, which has 300,000 to 400,000 clones, 80% to 90% seen once.

The J gene is TRBJ2-4, the V gene TRBV7-2; 9 positions agree with TRBD1. The receptor's source is a woman aged 60-70 years with COVID-19, enrolled during active disease. Sequenced sample: peripheral blood. CDR3 protein: CASSDTNRGRGFVGYF. The CDR3 nucleotides are TGTGCCAGCAGCGACACCAACAGGGGGCGAGGGTTTGTGGGGTACTTC.